The clone carrying this T cell receptor beta chain is termed medium-sized. What it binds is not known. Germline V gives CDR1 SGHNT, CDR2 YENEEA. This CDR3 region has 15 residues. V lost 3 bases, J lost 5 bases, and 4 bases stayed unmatched. This entry belongs to a study of T cells in localized non-small cell lung cancer. Study-wide points: The appearance of a median roughly 53 of the top 100 tumor clones was seen in adjacent lung.

The assay was immunoSEQ multiplex PCR, and TCRdb's table has in-frame clones only and misses some. This sample carries under 2,500 clones, approximately 24% of them seen once, and the ten largest clones take 15% to 20%. Neighboring lung without atypia was obtained no less than 2 cm from the tumor margin. The receptor was derived from a female donor with stage II lung adenocarcinoma. Sequencing was performed on normal lung tissue next to the tumor, taken before any cancer treatment. The chain combines TRBV11-3 with TRBJ1-6; 7 bases map to TRBD1. The CDR3 DNA is TGTGCCAGCAGCTTTTACAGGGGAAATAATTCACCCCTCCACTTT. This sequence encodes CASSFYRGNNSPLHF.